Presented here are 21 T cell receptor beta chains from one specimen sequenced in a study of control samples from healthy donors and cancer patients. Assay: immunoSEQ multiplex PCR; the TCRdb copy retains only in-frame clones and omits some. The data show 100,000 to 150,000 clones, with 80% to 95% seen just once and 2.5% to 3% held by the top ten. What was sequenced was blood. The origin of the receptors is a man in his forties in good health.

The rearrangement links TRBV11-2 to TRBJ1-6, with 7 bases matching TRBD1. Germline V gene lookup returns CDR1 SGHAT and CDR2 FQNNGV. The trim removed 4 bases at V and 5 bases at J, leaving 2 bases unmatched. This CDR3 contains 14 residues. The CDR3 protein is CASSYRGNNSPLHF. In DNA form, the CDR3 reads TGTGCCAGCAGCTACAGGGGAAATAATTCACCCCTCCACTTT.

The V gene is TRBV27, the J gene TRBJ2-3; 13 bases map to TRBD2. Germline V gives CDR1 MNHEY, CDR2 SMNVEV (reference sequence). Losses at the gene ends were 4 bases for V and 2 bases for J; bases not matched to a gene: 3. The CDR3 sequence is 16 residues long. The CDR3 here is CASSSGLAGTTDTQYF. The DNA of the CDR3 is TGTGCCAGCAGTTCGGGACTAGCGGGGACCACAGATACGCAGTATTTT.

The chain links TRBV2 to TRBJ1-2, with D perhaps TRBD1 (6 bases). The CDR3 length is 12 residues. Germline values: CDR1 SNHLY, CDR2 FYNNEI. Trimming removed 8 bases from V and 4 bases from J, with 11 bases in between. The CDR3 spells CASGGSSYGYTF. CDR3 DNA: TGTGCCAGCGGGGGCAGCAGCTATGGCTACACCTTC. Full variable domain (outside the CDR3, taken from reference TRBV2 and TRBJ1-2): EPEVTQTPSHQVTQMGQEVILRCVPISNHLYFYWYRQILGQKVEFLVSFYNNEISEKSEIFDDQFSVERPDGSNFTLKIRSTKLEDSAMYFCASGGSSYGYTFGSGTRLTVV.

The CDR3 bases are TGTGCCAGCAGTTTCGCTGCCCTTGCGGGGCGCCCCGATACGCAGTATTTT. Its translation is CASSFAALAGRPDTQYF. The chain has TRBV27 and TRBJ2-3; TRBD2 is a possible D gene (6 bases). The V gene's germline CDR1 is MNHEY and CDR2 SMNVEV (reference sequence). This CDR3 has 17 residues. V was pared by 3 bases and J by 6 bases, with 22 bases between.

A single count supports this clone. V gene TRBV6-5 combines with J gene TRBJ1-2, with D possibly TRBD1 on 5 matching bases. The CDR3 length is 15 residues. Germline V gene lookup returns CDR1 MNHEY and CDR2 SVGAGI. The V gene lost 8 bases and the J gene lost 7 bases, with 23 bases spanning the gap. In DNA, the CDR3 is TGTGCCAGCGTCGAGAATCAGGGAAGACCAGGTGGCTACACCTTC. This translates into CASVENQGRPGGYTF.

V gene TRBV11-3 combines with J gene TRBJ2-1, with D possibly being TRBD2 (6 bases). CDR1 and CDR2 (germline): SGHNT, YENEEA. This CDR3 has 13 residues. Trimming cost V 5 bases and J 4 bases, with 9 bases left between them. CDR3 region: CASSAGRYNEQFF. For the CDR3, the DNA is TGTGCCAGCAGCGCGGGACGGTACAATGAGCAGTTCTTC.

This chain links TRBV2 with TRBJ1-2; D uncertain. V was trimmed by 5 bases and J by 2 bases, leaving 12 bases between them. The CDR3 runs to 14 residues. Germline values: CDR1 SNHLY, CDR2 FYNNEI. The CDR3 DNA follows: TGTGCCAGCAGTCTGATGCCGACCAACTATGGCTACACCTTC. This sequence encodes CASSLMPTNYGYTF.

The chain links TRBV10-3 to TRBJ2-2; D ambiguous. CDR1 ENHRY and CDR2 SYGVKD come from the germline V gene. The CDR3 loop spans 16 amino acids. Trimming cost V 3 bases and J 0 bases, with 11 bases left between them. CDR3 amino acids: CAISEQTSTNTGELFF. The CDR3 DNA reads as TGTGCCATCAGTGAACAGACAAGTACGAACACCGGGGAGCTGTTTTTT.

The chain uses TRBV5-1 and TRBJ2-3, with TRBD2 identical over 7 bases. Germline CDR1 SGHRS, CDR2 YFSETQ. This CDR3 contains 16 residues. After removal of 4 bases from V and 1 base from J, the junction contained 9 bases not matched to a gene. The CDR3, as DNA: TGCGCCAGCAGCGCGGGGGTTGGGTCCCGCACAGATACGCAGTATTTT. Translated: CASSAGVGSRTDTQYF.

The V gene is TRBV28, the J gene TRBJ2-7; 7 nucleotides match TRBD1. V lost 3 bases and J lost 0; bases outside the gene matches: 5. The CDR3 runs to 15 residues. The germline V gene encodes CDR1 MDHEN and CDR2 SYDVKM. CDR3 residues: CASSFGTDSSYEQYF. For the CDR3, the DNA is TGTGCCAGCAGTTTTGGGACAGATAGCTCCTACGAGCAGTACTTC.

This clone was recorded once. The rearrangement uses TRBV21-1 and TRBJ2-1; the table gives TRBD2 as D, unverified against the DNA. TRBV21-1 is a pseudogene locus. The CDR3 runs to 14 residues. The CDR3 reads CASGGVWLFNEQFF. The DNA of the CDR3 is TGTGCCAGCGGGGGGGTTTGGTTATTCAATGAGCAGTTCTTC.

The J gene is TRBJ2-7, the V gene TRBV29-1; D is uncertain. Trimming left V 4 bases short and J 0 bases short, with 4 bases between. The CDR3 totals 11 residues. Germline assignment: CDR1 SQVTM and CDR2 ANQGSEA. CDR3 residues: CSVGDSYEQYF. CDR3 nucleotides: TGCAGCGTTGGAGACTCCTACGAGCAGTACTTC.

This sequence joins TRBV20-1 and TRBJ2-5; D gene uncertain. CDR3 length: 14 residues. Trimming shortened V by 3 bases and J by 2 bases, and 13 bases separated the two germline ends. Germline V gives CDR1 DFQATT, CDR2 SNEGSKA (reference sequence). CDR3 nucleotides: TGCAGTGCTAGTACACGGGTCATACAAGAGACCCAGTACTTC. As protein: CSASTRVIQETQYF.

The chain has TRBV6-5 and TRBJ2-3; D is undetermined. The CDR3 consists of 15 residues. The ends were cut back, 3 bases at V and 3 bases at J, with 13 bases in the middle. Germline CDR1 and CDR2: MNHEY and SVGAGI. CDR3 in amino acids: CASSYRSPGTDTQYF. The CDR3 nucleotides read TGTGCCAGCAGTTATCGGTCGCCCGGGACAGATACGCAGTATTTT.

This sequence joins TRBV5-1 and TRBJ2-2; the match to TRBD2 covers 12 bases. Germline V lookup: CDR1 SGHRS, CDR2 YFSETQ. The junction had 0 bases not matched to a gene; V was cut back by 9 bases and J by 0 bases. The CDR3 runs 14 residues. As DNA, the CDR3 is TGCGCCACTAGCGGGGGGGCGAACACCGGGGAGCTGTTTTTT. Translated, it gives CATSGGANTGELFF.

This clone was observed a handful of times. V is TRBV6-1 and J is TRBJ1-2; possibly TRBD1 for D (5 bases). CDR1 and CDR2 from the germline V gene are MNHNS and SASEGT. The V and J ends lost 0 bases and 4 bases respectively, with 9 bases between them. This CDR3 has 14 amino acids. The CDR3 here is CASSEASGTYGYTF. DNA of the CDR3: TGTGCCAGCAGTGAAGCTTCAGGGACCTATGGCTACACCTTC.

The chain has TRBV7-8 and TRBJ2-1, with 7 bases that match TRBD2. Trimming removed 1 base from V and 0 bases from J; junction bases left unmatched: 9. The CDR3 runs to 18 residues. Germline V gives CDR1 SGHVS, CDR2 FQNEAQ. CDR3 in amino acids: CASSLDPGLQNSYNEQFF. CDR3 in DNA: TGTGCCAGCAGCTTAGATCCGGGACTACAGAACTCCTACAATGAGCAGTTCTTC. Full variable domain (missing parts from reference TRBV7-8 and TRBJ2-1): GAGVSQSPRYKVAKRGQDVALRCDPISGHVSLFWYQQALGQGPEFLTYFQNEAQLDKSGLPSDRFFAERPEGSVSTLKIQRTQQEDSAVYLCASSLDPGLQNSYNEQFFGPGTRLTVL.

V and J are TRBV29-1 and TRBJ2-6; unclear D gene. The ends were cut back, 3 bases at V and 9 bases at J, with 12 bases in the middle. The length of the CDR3 is 13 residues. Germline V gene lookup returns CDR1 SQVTM and CDR2 ANQGSEA. This chain's CDR3 is CSVESQVGNVLTF. CDR3 DNA: TGCAGCGTTGAGAGTCAGGTGGGCAACGTCCTGACTTTC.

The chain is built from TRBV24-1 and TRBJ1-1, with D possibly TRBD1 on 5 matching bases. Germline CDR1 KGHDR, CDR2 SFDVKD. The CDR3 is 12 amino acids. V was pared by 9 bases and J by 6 bases, with 13 bases between. The chain's CDR3 is CATRRTTSEAFF. In DNA form, the CDR3 reads TGTGCCACCCGGCGGACAACCTCTGAAGCTTTCTTT.

The chain couples TRBV3-1 (or the pseudogene TRBV3-2) to TRBJ1-5, with TRBD1 identical over 7 bases. The CDR3 runs to 15 residues. CDR1 is LGHDT, CDR2 YNNKEL, per germline (reference sequence). V shed 4 bases and J 1 base; nucleotides not matched to a gene: 4. The CDR3 region is CASSLSTGSNQPQHF. CDR3 bases: TGTGCCAGCAGCCTGTCGACAGGGAGCAATCAGCCCCAGCATTTT.

V gene TRBV2 combines with J gene TRBJ1-2; D ambiguous. Trimming removed 7 bases from V and 2 bases from J, with 32 bases in between. The CDR3 is 20 residues long. Looked up from germline, CDR1 is SNHLY and CDR2 is FYNNEI. CDR3 sequence: CASTESVAEEISRRNYGYTF. The CDR3 nucleotides read TGTGCCAGCACCGAATCCGTTGCCGAGGAAATCTCCCGGCGGAACTATGGCTACACCTTC.